This T cell receptor (beta chain) was sequenced for a study of identifying expanded T cells in peripheral blood. Method: immunoSEQ multiplex PCR; TCRdb's copy keeps in-frame clones and lacks some. The sample includes 51,000 or so clones, 82% seen only once; the top ten take 14%. The CDR3 is made up of 17 amino acids. The germline gives CDR1 SQVTM, CDR2 ANQGSEA. V was pared by 2 bases and J by 0 bases, with 8 bases of the junction left unmatched. Broader study findings: Over approximately two and four weeks, about 15 and 19 clones changed, versus around 1.3 between replicates.

This clone appeared a few times. Its antigen is not identified. The sequenced material came from blood. The chain recombines TRBV29-1 with TRBJ2-4, with TRBD2 matching over 9 bases. The receptor comes from a person aged 18 to 75 in good health. CDR3 protein: CSVELAGLPLAKNIQYF. CDR3 in DNA: TGCAGCGTTGAACTAGCGGGGTTGCCATTAGCCAAAAACATTCAGTACTTC.